This is a list of T cell receptor beta chains from one sample in a study of response to subunit inactivated influenza vaccine. From the RT-PCR reads, TCRdb called clonotypes with MiXCR, one entry per CDR3 protein. The sample has roughly 620,000 distinct CDR3 sequences; about 11% are singletons. The same data also contributed to another study, on T cells expressing NK-cell markers.

The starting material was PBMCs from blood, obtained on the day of vaccination. The receptors shown here come from a man aged 50-60 years who received an inactivated influenza vaccine. The CDR3 runs from the conserved cysteine through the conserved F or W. Each record gives: clone size, D gene, J gene, V gene, CDR3 DNA, CDR3 protein. D genes are given only for firm matches. Not all rows give a size; the values are once, few, many and, for expanded clones, a class.

abundance: NA
d_gene: NA
j_gene: TRBJ2-5
v_gene: TRBV30
CDR3nt: TGTGCCTGGAGAGGATTGGGGCGAGAGACCCAGTACTTC
CDR3aa: CAWRGLGRETQYF

abundance: NA
d_gene: TRBD1
j_gene: TRBJ2-3
v_gene: TRBV5-5
CDR3nt: TGTGCCAGCAGCGTCGGACAGGGGGGAATGACAGATACGCAGTATTTT
CDR3aa: CASSVGQGGMTDTQYF

abundance: NA
d_gene: TRBD1
j_gene: TRBJ2-5
v_gene: TRBV29-1
CDR3nt: TGCAGCGTTACCTCCGGACAGGGGGCACAGTACTTC
CDR3aa: CSVTSGQGAQYF

abundance: once
d_gene: NA
j_gene: TRBJ2-7
v_gene: TRBV7-1
CDR3nt: TGTGCCAGGAGCCTCGGGCTGCGCTGCTACGAGCAGTACTTC
CDR3aa: CARSLGLRCYEQYF

abundance: many
d_gene: NA
j_gene: TRBJ2-7
v_gene: TRBV27
CDR3nt: TGTGCCAGCAGTTTCGCGGCAGTCCGACGCGAGCAGTACTTC
CDR3aa: CASSFAAVRREQYF

abundance: few
d_gene: NA
j_gene: TRBJ1-4
v_gene: TRBV11-2
CDR3nt: TGTGCCAGCAGCTTAGGTTTCACAGGTCGGGAAAAACTGTTTTTT
CDR3aa: CASSLGFTGREKLFF

abundance: NA
d_gene: NA
j_gene: TRBJ2-1
v_gene: TRBV11-3
CDR3nt: TGTGCCAGCAGCTTAGCGCGGCAGAACAATGAGCAGTTCTTC
CDR3aa: CASSLARQNNEQFF

abundance: NA
d_gene: NA
j_gene: TRBJ2-7
v_gene: TRBV13
CDR3nt: TGTGCCAGCAGCTTAGGTCGACAACAGATCTACGAGCAGTACTTC
CDR3aa: CASSLGRQQIYEQYF

abundance: many
d_gene: TRBD1
j_gene: TRBJ2-7
v_gene: TRBV7-8
CDR3nt: TGTGCCAGCAGCCCAAGAGGGTTTCGAGGACAGGGATCCGAGCAGTACTTC
CDR3aa: CASSPRGFRGQGSEQYF

abundance: few
d_gene: NA
j_gene: TRBJ1-2
v_gene: TRBV20-1
CDR3nt: TGCAGTGCTAGAGATTCCGGACGGCTGGCCTATGGCTACACCTTC
CDR3aa: CSARDSGRLAYGYTF

abundance: few
d_gene: NA
j_gene: TRBJ2-5
v_gene: TRBV4-2
CDR3nt: TGTGCCAGCAGCTACGGACATGGGGAGACCCAGTACTTC
CDR3aa: CASSYGHGETQYF

abundance: NA
d_gene: NA
j_gene: TRBJ1-1
v_gene: TRBV10-3
CDR3nt: TGTGCCATCAGTGGGGCGTGGATGAACACTGAAGCTTTCTTT
CDR3aa: CAISGAWMNTEAFF

abundance: few
d_gene: NA
j_gene: TRBJ2-7
v_gene: TRBV4-3
CDR3nt: TGCGCCAGCAGCCAAGATTGGGCAGTTCGCTACGAGCAGTACTTC
CDR3aa: CASSQDWAVRYEQYF

abundance: many
d_gene: NA
j_gene: TRBJ2-3
v_gene: TRBV12-3/TRBV12-4
CDR3nt: TGTGCCACCGCGACGGGGGTACACACAGATACGCAGTATTTT
CDR3aa: CATATGVHTDTQYF